This T cell receptor (beta chain) was documented in a study of beta chain features in type 1 diabetes. As for the study in general: The number of sorted cells examined across all samples was some 100 million.

Regarding the study as a whole: Here, the possible influence of HLA type (on TCRB rearrangement) remained unresolved. The study found fewer insertions and more deletions at VDJ junctions in type 1 diabetes patients. cDNA sequencing could over-represent cells with high TCR expression.

Germline V gene sequence: CDR1 GTSNPN, CDR2 SVGIG (reference sequence). The CDR3 runs 14 residues. With 3 bases clipped from V and 8 bases from J, the junction kept 5 bases outside the gene matches. Comment on this clone: Antigen: not known.

All of the isolated RNA was reverse transcribed, so expressed TCRB transcripts were sequenced. Data came from immunoSEQ multiplex PCR; TCRdb stores just in-frame clones and leaves some out. The repertoire holds 200,000 to 250,000 clones, with about a tenth as singletons. This TCR derives from a man younger than 35 in good health. The chain carries TRBV30 and TRBJ2-1; 12 bases fit TRBD2. Material: central memory CD4+ T cells from blood. The CDR3 spells CAWRTSGGGHEQFF. The CDR3 DNA follows: TGTGCCTGGAGGACTAGCGGGGGAGGGCATGAGCAGTTCTTC. The variable domain in full, with the rest retrieved from reference TRBV30 and TRBJ2-1, is SQTIHQWPATLVQPVGSPLSLECTVEGTSNPNLYWYRQAAGRGLQLLFYSVGIGQISSEVPQNLSASRPQDRQFILSSKKLLLSDSGFYLCAWRTSGGGHEQFFGPGTRLTVL.